This TCR beta chain was documented in a study of Ad26.COV2.S vaccination and SARS-CoV-2 variants. The method was immunoSEQ multiplex PCR; TCRdb's version includes in-frame clones alone and lacks a portion of them. The table records about 680,000 clones, 89% of them present only once. This sample's treatment: roughly 20 received Ad26.COV2.S at low or high dose, single or two shots; 5 received placebo; per-sample allocation not given. Vaccine and placebo recipients were sampled on day 63 after the first injection. Recruitment in Boston yielded a donor of adult age, 18-55 years. The germline gives CDR1 KGHSH, CDR2 LQKENI. The CDR3 covers 14 residues. Trimming removed 5 bases from V and 5 bases from J; junction bases left unmatched: 5.

The sequence derives from a person between 18 and 60 years old who received the Ad26.COV2.S COVID-19 vaccine or a placebo. Sequencing used peripheral blood, obtained in a trial of Ad26.COV2.S vaccine versus placebo. The V call is TRBV18, the J call TRBJ2-4, with 8 bases aligning to TRBD2. The CDR3 loop is CASSVSGSENIQYF. CDR3 DNA sequence: TGTGCCAGCTCAGTAAGCGGGAGCGAAAACATTCAGTACTTC.